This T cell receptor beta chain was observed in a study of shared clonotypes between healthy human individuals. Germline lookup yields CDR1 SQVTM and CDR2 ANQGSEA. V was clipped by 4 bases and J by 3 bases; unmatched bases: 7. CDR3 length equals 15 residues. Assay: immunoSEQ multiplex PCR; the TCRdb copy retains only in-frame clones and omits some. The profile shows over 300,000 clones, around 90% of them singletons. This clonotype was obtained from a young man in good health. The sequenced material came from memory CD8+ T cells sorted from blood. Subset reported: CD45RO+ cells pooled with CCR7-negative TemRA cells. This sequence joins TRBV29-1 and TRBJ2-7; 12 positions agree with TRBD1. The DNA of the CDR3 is TGCAGCGTTGTGGGGGGACAGGGGGCACTCTACGAGCAGTACTTC. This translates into CSVVGGQGALYEQYF.